The T cell receptor beta chain under discussion was sequenced for a study of post-analysis software for immune sequencing data. This clonotype has a single count. Built from TCR beta cDNA, the libraries had unique molecular identifiers in them. TCRdb independently ran MiXCR on the PCR reads; one entry per CDR3 protein. Of roughly 600,000 distinct CDR3 sequences listed, about 40% are singletons. Material for sequencing was blood. The receptor was isolated from a girl under 18 with multiple sclerosis.

CDR3 nucleotides: TGTGCCATCAGTGAGTCAAGCGGAGCTAACTATGGCTACACCTTC. It yields the protein CAISESSGANYGYTF. The chain carries TRBV10-3 and TRBJ1-2, with D uncertain. V lost 0 bases, J lost 0 bases, and 8 bases lay in between. This CDR3 has 15 residues. CDR1 is ENHRY and CDR2 is SYGVKD in the germline V gene.